A single sample is the source of the 9 T cell receptor beta chains below, sequenced in a study of T cell clonotyping in hematopoietic cell transplantation. The table came from immunoSEQ multiplex PCR; TCRdb's copy has only in-frame clones and leaves some out. This table has about 70,000 clones, about 93% appearing once. The sequenced material came from peripheral blood mononuclear cells. The receptors here all came from a man in his forties or fifties in good health. Some clones in this sample may be carry-over from other donors' samples.

The rearrangement joins TRBV5-1 to TRBJ2-7, with 9 bases identical to TRBD1. Per germline, CDR1 SGHRS and CDR2 YFSETQ. Trimming at V came to 1 base and at J to 3 bases, leaving 5 bases not matched to a gene. The CDR3 runs to 15 residues. The CDR3 here is CASSLTGTGFYEQYF. The CDR3 region has the DNA TGCGCCAGCAGCTTGACCGGGACAGGGTTCTACGAGCAGTACTTC.

This sequence joins TRBV11-1 and TRBJ2-1, with a tentative D call TRBD2 (6 bases). The germline V gene encodes CDR1 SGHAT and CDR2 FQDESV (reference sequence). This CDR3 has 15 amino acids. V lost 1 base, J lost 3 bases, and 10 bases lay in between. The CDR3 bases are TGTGCCAGCAGCTTAGAGCTAGCGCTCTACAATGAGCAGTTCTTC. This sequence encodes CASSLELALYNEQFF. Together with reference TRBV11-1 and TRBJ2-1, the CDR3 gives the full variable domain: EAEVAQSPRYKITEKSQAVAFWCDPISGHATLYWYRQILGQGPELLVQFQDESVVDDSQLPKDRFSAERLKGVDSTLKIQPAELGDSAMYLCASSLELALYNEQFFGPGTRLTVL.

The V call is TRBV7-2, the J call TRBJ2-5; D is uncertain. This CDR3 is built from 15 residues. V was trimmed by 5 bases and J by 1 base, leaving 14 bases between them. CDR1 SGHTA and CDR2 FQGNSA come from the germline V gene. The CDR3 spells CASSLTVISQETQYF. In DNA, the CDR3 is TGTGCCAGCAGCCTCACGGTCATAAGCCAAGAGACCCAGTACTTC.

Only one count was recorded for this clone. Here the CDR3 reads CASSLDYGRAEAFF. The CDR3 DNA sequence: TGTGCCAGCAGCTTAGACTATGGTAGGGCTGAAGCTTTCTTT. The V and J genes are TRBV7-6 and TRBJ1-1; no firm D call. Germline V gene sequence: CDR1 SGHVS, CDR2 FNYEAQ. V shed 1 base and J shed 6 bases, with 12 bases lying between them. The CDR3 covers 14 residues.

The CDR3 region has the DNA TGCGCCAGCAGCTTGTGGGGACAGCTCTACACCTTC. Its translation is CASSLWGQLYTF. This chain connects TRBV5-1 to TRBJ1-2, with 7 bases matching TRBD1. This CDR3 contains 12 residues. Germline V CDR1 and CDR2: SGHRS, YFSETQ. The V gene end was trimmed by 1 base and the J gene end by 10 bases; junction bases not matched to a gene: 4. Full variable domain (remainder filled in from reference TRBV5-1 and TRBJ1-2): KAGVTQTPRYLIKTRGQQVTLSCSPISGHRSVSWYQQTPGQGLQFLFEYFSETQRNKGNFPGRFSGRQFSNSRSEMNVSTLELGDSALYLCASSLWGQLYTFGSGTRLTVV.

The chain couples TRBV19 to TRBJ1-1; D is uncertain. Between the trimmed V and J ends, which lost 2 bases and 7 bases, there was a span of 17 bases. There are 15 residues in the CDR3. Germline V gene sequence: CDR1 LNHDA, CDR2 SQIVND (reference sequence). The CDR3 protein is CASSITGTRTLEAFF. As DNA, the CDR3 is TGTGCCAGTAGTATAACGGGCACAAGAACCCTTGAAGCTTTCTTT.

The chain is built from TRBV7-8 and TRBJ1-6; no reliable D call. Trimming removed 6 bases from V and 8 bases from J, with 11 bases in between. This CDR3 contains 13 residues. The germline V gene encodes CDR1 SGHVS and CDR2 FQNEAQ. The CDR3 DNA reads as TGTGCCAGCAGGCCTTTTTCCGATTCACCCCTCCACTTT. Translating it yields CASRPFSDSPLHF.

The rearrangement uses TRBV5-1 and TRBJ1-4; TRBD1 might be the D (6 bases). Trimming took 4 bases from V and 5 from J, leaving 15 bases between them. Looked up from germline, CDR1 is SGHRS and CDR2 is YFSETQ. This CDR3 has 15 amino acids. The CDR3 DNA follows: TGCGCCAGCAGCAGAAACCGACAGGAAAATGAAAAACTGTTTTTT. The encoded protein is CASSRNRQENEKLFF.

The chain recombines TRBV5-8 with TRBJ1-2; D uncertain. V lost 2 bases and J lost 4, with 9 bases in between. The CDR3 runs to 13 residues. Germline CDR1 SGHTS, CDR2 YDEGEE. The CDR3 is CASSLRVVYGYTF. Written as DNA, the CDR3 is TGTGCCAGCAGCTTACGGGTAGTCTATGGCTACACCTTC.